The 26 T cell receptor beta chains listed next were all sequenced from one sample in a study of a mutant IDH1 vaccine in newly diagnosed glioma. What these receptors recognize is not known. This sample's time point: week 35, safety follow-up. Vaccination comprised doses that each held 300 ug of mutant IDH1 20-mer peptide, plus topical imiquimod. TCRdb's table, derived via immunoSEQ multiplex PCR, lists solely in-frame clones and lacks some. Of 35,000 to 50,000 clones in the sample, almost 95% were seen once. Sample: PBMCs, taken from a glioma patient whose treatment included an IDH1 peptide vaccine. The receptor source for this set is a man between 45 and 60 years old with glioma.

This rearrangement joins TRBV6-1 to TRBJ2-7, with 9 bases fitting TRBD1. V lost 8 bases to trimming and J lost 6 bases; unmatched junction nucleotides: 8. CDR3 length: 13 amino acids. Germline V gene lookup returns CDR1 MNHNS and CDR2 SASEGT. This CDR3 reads CASARTGVFEQYF. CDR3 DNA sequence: TGTGCCAGCGCCCGGACAGGGGTTTTCGAGCAGTACTTC.

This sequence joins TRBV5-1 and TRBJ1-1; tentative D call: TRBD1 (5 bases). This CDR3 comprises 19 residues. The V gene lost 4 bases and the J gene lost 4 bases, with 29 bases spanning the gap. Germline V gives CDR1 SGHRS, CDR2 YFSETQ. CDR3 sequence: CASSRTYMAGGSKGTEAFF. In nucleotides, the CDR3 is TGCGCCAGCAGCCGGACGTATATGGCTGGGGGATCAAAGGGCACTGAAGCTTTCTTT.

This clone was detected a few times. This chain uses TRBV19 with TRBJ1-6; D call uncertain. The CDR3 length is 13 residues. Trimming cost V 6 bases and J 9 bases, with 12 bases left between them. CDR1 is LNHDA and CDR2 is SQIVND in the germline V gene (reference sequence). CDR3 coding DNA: TGTGCCAGTAGGGGATCGGTTACTTCACCCCTCCACTTT. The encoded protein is CASRGSVTSPLHF.

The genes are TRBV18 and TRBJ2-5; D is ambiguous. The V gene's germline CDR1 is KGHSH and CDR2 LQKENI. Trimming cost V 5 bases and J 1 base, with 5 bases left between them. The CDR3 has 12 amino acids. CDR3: CASSETQETQYF. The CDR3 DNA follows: TGTGCCAGCTCAGAGACCCAAGAGACCCAGTACTTC. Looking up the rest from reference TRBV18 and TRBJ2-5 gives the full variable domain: NAGVMQNPRHLVRRRGQEARLRCSPMKGHSHVYWYRQLPEEGLKFMVYLQKENIIDESGMPKERFSAEFPKEGPSILRIQQVVRGDSAAYFCASSETQETQYFGPGTRLLVL.

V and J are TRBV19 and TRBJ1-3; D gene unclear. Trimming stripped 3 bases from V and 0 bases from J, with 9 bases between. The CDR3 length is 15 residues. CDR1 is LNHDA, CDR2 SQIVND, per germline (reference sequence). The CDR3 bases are TGTGCCAGTAGTATCCAGACGATCTCTGGAAACACCATATATTTT. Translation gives CASSIQTISGNTIYF.

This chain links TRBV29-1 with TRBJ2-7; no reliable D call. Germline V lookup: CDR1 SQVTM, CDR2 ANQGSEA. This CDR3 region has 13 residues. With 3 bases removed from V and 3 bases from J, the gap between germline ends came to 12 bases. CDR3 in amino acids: CSVESERHYEQYF. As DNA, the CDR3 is TGCAGCGTTGAGTCAGAGCGACACTACGAGCAGTACTTC.

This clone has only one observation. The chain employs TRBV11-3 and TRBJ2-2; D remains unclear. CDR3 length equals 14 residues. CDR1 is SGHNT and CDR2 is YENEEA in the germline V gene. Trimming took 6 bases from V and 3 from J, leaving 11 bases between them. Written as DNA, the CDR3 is TGTGCCAGCAGTACCCGGACCCACACCGGGGAGCTGTTTTTT. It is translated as CASSTRTHTGELFF.

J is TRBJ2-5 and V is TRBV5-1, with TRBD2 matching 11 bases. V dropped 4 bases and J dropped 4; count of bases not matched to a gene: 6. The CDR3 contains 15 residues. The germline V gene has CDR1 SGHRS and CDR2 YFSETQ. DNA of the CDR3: TGCGCCAGCAGCGGAAACCTAGCGGGGGGAGAGACCCAGTACTTC. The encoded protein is CASSGNLAGGETQYF.

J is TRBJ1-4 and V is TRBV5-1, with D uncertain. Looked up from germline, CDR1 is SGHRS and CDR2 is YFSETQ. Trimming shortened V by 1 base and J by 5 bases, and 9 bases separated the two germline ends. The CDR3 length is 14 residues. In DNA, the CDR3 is TGCGCCAGCAGCTTGCGTCCACAGAATGAAAAACTGTTTTTT. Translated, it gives CASSLRPQNEKLFF.

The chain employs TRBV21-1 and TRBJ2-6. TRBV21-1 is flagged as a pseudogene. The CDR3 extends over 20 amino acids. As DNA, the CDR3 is TGTGCCAGCAGCAAATCTCCCGGGGACGACTCGTCCCCTGGGGCCAACGTCCTGACTTTC. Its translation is CASSKSPGDDSSPGANVLTF.

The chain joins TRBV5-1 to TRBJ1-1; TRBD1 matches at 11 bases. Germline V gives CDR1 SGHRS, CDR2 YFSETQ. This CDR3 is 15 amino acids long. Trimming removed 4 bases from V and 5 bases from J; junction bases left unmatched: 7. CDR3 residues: CASSEGQGVLTEAFF. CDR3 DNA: TGCGCCAGCAGCGAGGGACAGGGGGTGCTTACTGAAGCTTTCTTT.

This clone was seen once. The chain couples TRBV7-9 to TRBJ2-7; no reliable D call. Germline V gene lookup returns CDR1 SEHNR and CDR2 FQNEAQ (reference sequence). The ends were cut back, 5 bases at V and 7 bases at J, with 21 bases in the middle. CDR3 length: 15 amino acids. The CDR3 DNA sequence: TGTGCCAGCAGCCCGCAGATGGCCCTATCGAGGGAGCAGTACTTC. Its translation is CASSPQMALSREQYF.

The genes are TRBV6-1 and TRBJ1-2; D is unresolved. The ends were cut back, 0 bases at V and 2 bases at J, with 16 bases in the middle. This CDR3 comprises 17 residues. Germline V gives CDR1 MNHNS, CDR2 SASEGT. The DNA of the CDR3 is TGTGCCAGCAGTGAAGCGCTTCCCCGTGGCGGCAACTATGGCTACACCTTC. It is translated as CASSEALPRGGNYGYTF.

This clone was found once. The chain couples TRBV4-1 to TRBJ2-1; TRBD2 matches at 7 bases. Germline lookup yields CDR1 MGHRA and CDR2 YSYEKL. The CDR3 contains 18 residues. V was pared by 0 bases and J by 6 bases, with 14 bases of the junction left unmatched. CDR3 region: CASSQDPLSGGASNEQFF. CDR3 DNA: TGCGCCAGCAGCCAAGACCCTTTGTCGGGAGGAGCGTCCAATGAGCAGTTCTTC.

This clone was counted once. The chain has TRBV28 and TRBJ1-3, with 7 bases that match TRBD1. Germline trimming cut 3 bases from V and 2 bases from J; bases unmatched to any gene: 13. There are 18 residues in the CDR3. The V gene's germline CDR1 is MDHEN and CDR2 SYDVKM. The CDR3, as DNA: TGTGCCAGCAGTTTGAGACCCGGGACAGCCACACCTGGAAACACCATATATTTT. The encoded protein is CASSLRPGTATPGNTIYF.

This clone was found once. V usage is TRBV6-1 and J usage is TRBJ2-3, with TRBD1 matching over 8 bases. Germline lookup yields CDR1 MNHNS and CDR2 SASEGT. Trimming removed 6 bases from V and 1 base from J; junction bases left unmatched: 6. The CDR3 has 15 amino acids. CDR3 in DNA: TGTGCCAGCAGAGCGGACAGGGTGGGCACAGATACGCAGTATTTT. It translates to CASRADRVGTDTQYF.

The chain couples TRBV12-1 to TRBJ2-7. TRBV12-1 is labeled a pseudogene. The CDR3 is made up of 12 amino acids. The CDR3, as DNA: TGTGCCAGCAGCTTTGAATCCCCCGAGCAGTACTTC. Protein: CASSFESPEQYF.

CDR3 loop: CASRAPDRVHGYTF. For the CDR3, the DNA is TGTGCCAGTAGAGCCCCGGACAGGGTGCATGGCTACACCTTC. The chain employs TRBV19 and TRBJ1-2; 8 nucleotides match TRBD1. This CDR3 spans 14 amino acids. Germline values: CDR1 LNHDA, CDR2 SQIVND (reference sequence). Unmatched junction bases numbered 9, after V lost 6 bases and J lost 6 bases.

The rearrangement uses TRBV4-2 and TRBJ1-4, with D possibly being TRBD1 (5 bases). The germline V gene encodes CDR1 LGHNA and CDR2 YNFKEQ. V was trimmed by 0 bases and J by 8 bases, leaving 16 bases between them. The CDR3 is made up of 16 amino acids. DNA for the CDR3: TGTGCCAGCAGCCAAGATAAAGGGGAGACGGGAGAAAAACTGTTTTTT. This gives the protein CASSQDKGETGEKLFF.

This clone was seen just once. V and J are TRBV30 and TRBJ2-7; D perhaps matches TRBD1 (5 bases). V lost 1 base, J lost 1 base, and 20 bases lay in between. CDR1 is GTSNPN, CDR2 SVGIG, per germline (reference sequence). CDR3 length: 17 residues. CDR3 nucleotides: TGTGCCTGGAGTGGACCCGGTCGTTGGCAGGGATCCTACGAGCAGTACTTC. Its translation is CAWSGPGRWQGSYEQYF.

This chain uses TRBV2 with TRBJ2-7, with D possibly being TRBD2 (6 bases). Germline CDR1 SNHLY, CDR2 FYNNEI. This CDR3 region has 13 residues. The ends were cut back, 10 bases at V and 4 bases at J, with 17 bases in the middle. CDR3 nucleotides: TGTGCCACCGAAGGCCAAGCGGGTTACGAGCAGTACTTC. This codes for CATEGQAGYEQYF.

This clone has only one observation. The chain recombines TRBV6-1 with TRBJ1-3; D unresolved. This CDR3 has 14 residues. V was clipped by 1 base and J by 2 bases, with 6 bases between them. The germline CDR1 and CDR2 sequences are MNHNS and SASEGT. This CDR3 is CASSEGGAGNTIYF. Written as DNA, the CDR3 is TGTGCCAGCAGTGAAGGCGGGGCTGGAAACACCATATATTTT.

The CDR3 spells CASSLGVRLTGELFF. The CDR3 DNA follows: TGTGCCAGCAGCTTAGGAGTAAGGCTAACCGGGGAGCTGTTTTTT. V usage is TRBV7-9 and J usage is TRBJ2-2; D gene uncertain. This CDR3 has 15 residues. The germline V gene has CDR1 SEHNR and CDR2 FQNEAQ (reference sequence). The germline V and J ends were trimmed by 1 base and 5 bases, with 11 bases remaining between them.

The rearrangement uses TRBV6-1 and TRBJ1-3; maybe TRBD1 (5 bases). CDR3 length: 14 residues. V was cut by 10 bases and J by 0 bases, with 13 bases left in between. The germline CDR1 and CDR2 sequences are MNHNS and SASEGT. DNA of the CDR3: TGTGCCACCCTTAGGGACTACTCTGGAAACACCATATATTTT. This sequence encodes CATLRDYSGNTIYF.

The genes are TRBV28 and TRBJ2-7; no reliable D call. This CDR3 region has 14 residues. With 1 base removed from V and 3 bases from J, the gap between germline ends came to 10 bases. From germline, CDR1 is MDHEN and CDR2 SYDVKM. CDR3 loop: CASSLSLGDYEQYF. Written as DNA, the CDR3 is TGTGCCAGCAGTTTATCCCTTGGGGACTACGAGCAGTACTTC.

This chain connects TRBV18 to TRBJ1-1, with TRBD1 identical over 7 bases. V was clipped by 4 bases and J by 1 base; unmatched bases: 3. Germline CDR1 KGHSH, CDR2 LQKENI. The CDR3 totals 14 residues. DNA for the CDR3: TGTGCCAGCTCACGACAGGGTGAGAACACTGAAGCTTTCTTT. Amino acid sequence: CASSRQGENTEAFF.